This entry lists 32 T cell receptor beta chains sequenced from one sample in a study of T cells in Graves' hyperthyroidism and ophthalmopathy. Amplified TCR beta CDR3 regions derived from RNA transcripts. A set of HTBI primers served as the primers for a first-round RT-PCR of the TCR CDR3. A single record per CDR3 protein comes from TCRdb applying MiXCR to the multiplex PCR reads. This table holds fewer than 400,000 distinct CDR3 sequences, about an eighth found once. Sequencing was performed on blood. The receptor source for this set is a middle-aged man with Graves' ophthalmopathy.

This clonotype was seen at least ten times. J is TRBJ2-3 and V is TRBV5-1; TRBD2 matches 12 bases. Germline V gene lookup returns CDR1 SGHRS and CDR2 YFSETQ. This CDR3 is 17 amino acids long. J was trimmed by 7 bases and V by 0 bases; bases with no gene match: 9. The CDR3 region has the DNA TGCGCCAGCAGCTTGGGCCAGACTAGCGGGAGAGGCAATACGCAGTATTTT. Translating gives CASSLGQTSGRGNTQYF.

The CDR3 DNA reads TGTGCCAGCAGAGCACCCACTAGCGGAAGCGCCCCCTACGAGCAGTACTTC. This encodes CASRAPTSGSAPYEQYF. The chain is built from TRBV2 and TRBJ2-7, with 8 bases lining up with TRBD2. Unmatched junction bases numbered 15, after V lost 6 bases and J lost 2 bases. Germline values: CDR1 SNHLY, CDR2 FYNNEI. The CDR3 is made up of 17 amino acids.

This chain uses TRBV6-1 with TRBJ1-1; tentatively, D is TRBD1 (6 bases). Trimming cost V 6 bases and J 2 bases, with 10 bases left between them. CDR1 MNHNS and CDR2 SASEGT come from the germline V gene. The CDR3 loop spans 13 amino acids. CDR3 DNA sequence: TGTGCCAGCAGAGACAGGACCAACACTGAAGCTTTCTTT. The encoded protein is CASRDRTNTEAFF.

The rearrangement joins TRBV15 to TRBJ2-7, with 9 bases that match TRBD2. The CDR3 sequence is 16 residues long. With 0 bases clipped from V and 2 bases from J, the junction kept 5 bases outside the gene matches. From germline, CDR1 is LNHNV and CDR2 YYDKDF (reference sequence). The CDR3 DNA reads as TGTGCCACCAGCAGAGAAACTAGCGGGTCCCCCTACGAGCAGTACTTC. It translates to CATSRETSGSPYEQYF.

This clonotype was counted many times. The V call is TRBV4-1, the J call TRBJ2-7, with D perhaps TRBD2 (6 bases). Germline assignment: CDR1 MGHRA and CDR2 YSYEKL. This CDR3 spans 16 amino acids. V lost 0 bases, J lost 1 base, and 13 bases lay in between. This CDR3 reads CASSQDPAGQSYEQYF. CDR3 bases: TGCGCCAGCAGCCAAGATCCGGCGGGGCAATCCTACGAGCAGTACTTC.

This clonotype was counted ten times or more. The chain recombines TRBV5-6 with TRBJ2-5; D remains ambiguous. Germline CDR1 and CDR2: SGHDT and YYEEEE. The CDR3 sequence is 13 residues long. Trimming stripped 0 bases from V and 5 bases from J, with 8 bases between. The CDR3 loop reads CASSLGERETQYF. CDR3 sequence (DNA): TGTGCCAGCAGCTTGGGAGAGAGGGAGACCCAGTACTTC. Together with reference TRBV5-6 and TRBJ2-5, the CDR3 gives the full variable domain: DAGVTQSPTHLIKTRGQQVTLRCSPKSGHDTVSWYQQALGQGPQFIFQYYEEEERQRGNFPDRFSGHQFPNYSSELNVNALLLGDSALYLCASSLGERETQYFGPGTRLLVL.

This clonotype was recorded at least ten times. CDR3 sequence reads: CASSQEGGVEQYF. The CDR3 DNA sequence: TGTGCCAGCAGCCAAGAGGGGGGGGTAGAGCAGTACTTC. The chain combines TRBV3-1 with TRBJ2-7, with 7 bases that match TRBD2. J lost 7 bases, V lost 0 bases, and 3 bases had no gene match. This CDR3 spans 13 amino acids. Germline CDR1 LGHDT, CDR2 YNNKEL (reference sequence).

The sample holds many counts of this clonotype. The chain employs TRBV5-1 and TRBJ2-6; 10 positions match TRBD2. Germline V CDR1 and CDR2: SGHRS, YFSETQ. V lost 4 bases to trimming and J lost 0 bases; unmatched junction nucleotides: 4. This CDR3 has 17 residues. The DNA for the CDR3 is TGCGCCAGCAGCACAGCGGGAGGGAGCTCTGGGGCCAACGTCCTGACTTTC. This codes for CASSTAGGSSGANVLTF. Variable domain in full (rest from reference TRBV5-1 and TRBJ2-6): KAGVTQTPRYLIKTRGQQVTLSCSPISGHRSVSWYQQTPGQGLQFLFEYFSETQRNKGNFPGRFSGRQFSNSRSEMNVSTLELGDSALYLCASSTAGGSSGANVLTFGAGSRLTVL.

The chain links TRBV10-3 to TRBJ2-7; TRBD1 matches at 7 bases. Trimming removed 10 bases from V and 2 bases from J; junction bases left unmatched: 23. The CDR3 is 18 residues long. CDR1 ENHRY and CDR2 SYGVKD come from the germline V gene. The CDR3 here is CATTILSLDRAETYEQYF. DNA for the CDR3: TGTGCCACCACAATTCTAAGCCTAGACAGGGCCGAAACCTACGAGCAGTACTTC.

V and J are TRBV6-5 and TRBJ1-5; no clear D. The V end lost 0 bases, the J end lost 4 bases, and 7 bases lay between the germline ends. The V gene's germline CDR1 is MNHEY and CDR2 SVGAGI. CDR3 length equals 14 residues. CDR3 DNA sequence: TGTGCCAGCAGTTACTCTGCAGGTAATCAGCCCCAGCATTTT. The encoded protein is CASSYSAGNQPQHF.

This clonotype was detected once. In nucleotides, the CDR3 is TGTGCCAGCAGCTACGACAGTTTGGCAGGAAACACCATATATTTT. Translation gives CASSYDSLAGNTIYF. The genes are TRBV9 and TRBJ1-3; a possible D gene is TRBD1 (5 bases). The CDR3 extends over 15 amino acids. Trimming took 4 bases from V and 4 from J, leaving 15 bases between them. CDR1 is SGDLS and CDR2 is YYNGEE in the germline V gene. Combining the CDR3 with reference TRBV9 and TRBJ1-3 gives the whole variable domain DSGVTQTPKHLITATGQRVTLRCSPRSGDLSVYWYQQSLDQGLQFLIQYYNGEERAKGNILERFSAQQFPDLHSELNLSSLELGDSALYFCASSYDSLAGNTIYFGEGSWLTVV.

This clonotype was detected ten times or more. The chain links TRBV20-1 to TRBJ2-3, with 7 nucleotides matching TRBD2. Germline-derived CDR1 and CDR2 are DFQATT and SNEGSKA (reference sequence). Trimming removed 1 base from V and 2 bases from J; junction bases left unmatched: 12. This CDR3 is 17 amino acids long. The CDR3 protein is CSARGIGSGTNTDTQYF. The CDR3 coding sequence is TGCAGTGCTAGAGGTATTGGGAGCGGGACCAACACAGATACGCAGTATTTT.

The chain uses TRBV20-1 and TRBJ2-5, with a weak D call TRBD1 (6 bases). This CDR3 has 15 amino acids. Per the germline V gene, CDR1 is DFQATT and CDR2 is SNEGSKA (reference sequence). The V end lost 2 bases, the J end lost 4 bases, and 17 bases lay between the germline ends. The CDR3 DNA is TGCAGTGCTAGATTAGAAAACAGGGCTGGAGAGACCCAGTACTTC. Amino acid sequence: CSARLENRAGETQYF.

This clonotype came up a few times. The gene calls are TRBV28 and TRBJ2-1; 7 nucleotides match TRBD1. This CDR3 is built from 15 residues. Losses at the gene ends were 3 bases for V and 4 bases for J; bases not matched to a gene: 6. Germline CDR1 is MDHEN and CDR2 is SYDVKM. DNA for the CDR3: TGTGCCAGCAGTTTTTTAGGGGGCAATTACAATGAGCAGTTCTTC. It yields the protein CASSFLGGNYNEQFF.

In this sample, this clonotype turned up a few times. It may be a read error: a sequence one base away is much more abundant. The chain employs TRBV3-1 and TRBJ2-7; D may be TRBD2 (7 bases). The J call may be in error: the DNA end matches TRBJ2-1 better. In germline, CDR1 is LGHDT, CDR2 YNNKEL (reference sequence). The CDR3 totals 14 residues. DNA of the CDR3: TGTGCCAGCAGCCAAGGCGGGGGCGGGTACGAGCAGTTCTTC. It is translated as CASSQGGGGYEQFF.

This clonotype was found a few times. The rearrangement uses TRBV28 and TRBJ2-5, with 7 bases identical to TRBD2. The CDR3 sequence is 13 residues long. After removal of 7 bases from V and 5 bases from J, the junction contained 7 bases not matched to a gene. Germline V gene lookup returns CDR1 MDHEN and CDR2 SYDVKM. The CDR3 region has the DNA TGTGCCAGCACTAGCGGAAATTCGGAGACCCAGTACTTC. Its translation is CASTSGNSETQYF.

This clonotype has only a few counts. The chain is built from TRBV6-2 or TRBV6-3 and TRBJ1-5; TRBD1 matches at 8 bases. Germline CDR1 reads MNHEY; CDR2 reads SVGEGT. The trim removed 4 bases at V and 5 bases at J, leaving 7 bases unmatched. The CDR3 sequence is 15 residues long. The CDR3 sequence: CASSSGQDGHQPQHF. The CDR3, as DNA: TGTGCCAGCAGTTCGGGACAGGACGGCCATCAGCCCCAGCATTTT.

The V gene is TRBV6-1, the J gene TRBJ2-2; the D is unclear. CDR1 and CDR2 (germline): MNHNS, SASEGT. Trimming removed 6 bases at V and 2 bases at J, with 7 bases between. CDR3 size: 13 residues. The CDR3 loop reads CASRRVNTGELFF. In DNA form, the CDR3 reads TGTGCCAGCAGACGCGTAAACACCGGGGAGCTGTTTTTT.

This clonotype was seen many times. The gene calls are TRBV30 and TRBJ2-1, with D perhaps matching TRBD2 (5 bases). There are 15 residues in the CDR3. Germline loops: CDR1 GTSNPN, CDR2 SVGIG (reference sequence). V was shortened by 4 bases and J by 0 bases, with 13 bases between the two germline ends. CDR3 amino acids: CAWTPGESSYNEQFF. The CDR3 DNA is TGTGCCTGGACCCCCGGGGAGAGCTCCTACAATGAGCAGTTCTTC.

The sample holds many counts of this clonotype. The chain combines TRBV29-1 with TRBJ2-7; possibly TRBD1 for D (5 bases). Germline V gene lookup returns CDR1 SQVTM and CDR2 ANQGSEA. The CDR3 runs to 11 residues. Trimming left V 7 bases short and J 5 bases short, with 12 bases between. CDR3 in amino acids: CSGKRQNEQYF. The CDR3, as DNA: TGCAGCGGGAAAAGACAGAACGAGCAGTACTTC.

The CDR3 here is CASSVQDNQPQHF. The CDR3 region has the DNA TGTGCCAGCAGCGTCCAGGATAATCAGCCCCAGCATTTT. The chain is built from TRBV12-3 or TRBV12-4 and TRBJ1-5, with D unclear. This CDR3 has 13 amino acids. The ends were cut back, 6 bases at V and 4 bases at J, with 10 bases in the middle.

This clonotype was seen many times. The chain employs TRBV6-1 and TRBJ2-5; 11 bases align to TRBD1. Germline assignment: CDR1 MNHNS and CDR2 SASEGT. The CDR3 is 14 amino acids. V lost 6 bases and J lost 4; bases outside the gene matches: 4. The CDR3 DNA reads TGTGCCAGCAGAGGACAGGGGGCTGTAGAGACCCAGTACTTC. Translated, it gives CASRGQGAVETQYF.

This clonotype was observed a few times. The conserved final phenylalanine or tryptophan is absent from the CDR3, which likely points to a read error. The chain carries TRBV5-1 and TRBJ1-6; D perhaps matches TRBD1 (5 bases). The CDR3 sequence is 14 residues long. V was cut by 2 bases and J by 5 bases, with 8 bases left in between. The germline V gene encodes CDR1 SGHRS and CDR2 YFSETQ. The CDR3 here is CASSFQGDNSPLHL. DNA for the CDR3: TGCGCCAGCAGCTTTCAGGGTGATAATTCACCCCTCCACCTT.

There are many counts of this clonotype. The chain recombines TRBV3-1 with TRBJ2-5, with a possible D match to TRBD2 (6 bases). CDR3 length: 16 residues. Trimming shortened V by 4 bases and J by 2 bases, and 17 bases separated the two germline ends. Germline V gene lookup returns CDR1 LGHDT and CDR2 YNNKEL (reference sequence). CDR3 in amino acids: CASSPQRRGVQETQYF. The CDR3 coding sequence is TGTGCCAGCAGCCCGCAAAGGAGGGGAGTTCAAGAGACCCAGTACTTC.

The table lists this clonotype with a few counts. The gene calls are TRBV9 and TRBJ2-7, with D perhaps matching TRBD1 or TRBD2 (5 bases each). Germline CDR1 and CDR2: SGDLS and YYNGEE. The CDR3 loop spans 14 amino acids. V was clipped by 4 bases and J by 6 bases, with 17 bases between them. Written as DNA, the CDR3 is TGTGCCAGCAGCCCCACAGGAGGACGGGTCGAGCAGTACTTC. The encoded protein is CASSPTGGRVEQYF.

This clonotype came up many times. The J gene is TRBJ2-1, the V gene TRBV28; D gene uncertain. The CDR3 totals 17 residues. V gave up 5 bases and J gave up 0 bases, with 17 bases separating them. Germline-derived CDR1 and CDR2 are MDHEN and SYDVKM. The CDR3 spells CASSPPRVKFSYNEQFF. The CDR3 coding sequence is TGTGCCAGCAGTCCCCCCCGCGTTAAATTCTCCTACAATGAGCAGTTCTTC. Complete variable domain (other parts from reference TRBV28 and TRBJ2-1): DVKVTQSSRYLVKRTGEKVFLECVQDMDHENMFWYRQDPGLGLRLIYFSYDVKMKEKGDIPEGYSVSREKKERFSLILESASTNQTSMYLCASSPPRVKFSYNEQFFGPGTRLTVL.

V and J are TRBV7-9 and TRBJ2-7, with 10 bases fitting TRBD1. V shed 5 bases and J 4 bases; nucleotides not matched to a gene: 8. Germline V CDR1 and CDR2: SEHNR, FQNEAQ (reference sequence). This CDR3 comprises 15 residues. The CDR3 protein is CASSPTGDRGYEQYF. The CDR3 DNA follows: TGTGCCAGCAGCCCAACGGGGGACAGGGGTTACGAGCAGTACTTC.

Of note for this clonotype: This could be a read error, since a much larger clone is one nucleotide away. The chain links TRBV10-3 to TRBJ2-7, with 8 bases lining up with TRBD1. The CDR3 has 15 residues. With 0 bases clipped from V and 1 base from J, the junction kept 2 bases outside the gene matches. Germline V lookup: CDR1 ENHRY, CDR2 SYGVKD. CDR3 DNA: TGTGCCATCAGTGAGTCGGGACAGGTTTCCTACGAGCAGTACTTC. Its protein product is CAISESGQVSYEQYF.

The table lists this clonotype with many counts. This chain joins TRBV3-1 and TRBJ2-1; 9 nucleotides match TRBD2. V gave up 4 bases and J gave up 4 bases; unmatched junction bases: 8. Germline CDR1 reads LGHDT; CDR2 reads YNNKEL (reference sequence). The CDR3 is 16 residues long. The CDR3 here is CASSPAAGGNYNEQFF. CDR3 bases: TGTGCCAGCAGCCCAGCGGCGGGAGGGAATTACAATGAGCAGTTCTTC.

This clonotype showed up many times. The V gene is TRBV7-2, the J gene TRBJ2-7; TRBD2 aligns across 11 bases. The CDR3 is 15 residues long. With V trimmed by 5 bases and J by 7 bases, 10 bases remained unmatched. Germline V gene lookup returns CDR1 SGHTA and CDR2 FQGNSA. CDR3 sequence (DNA): TGTGCCAGCAGCCGGACTAGCGGGCCGGCGGGTGAGCAGTACTTC. This gives the protein CASSRTSGPAGEQYF.

This clonotype was detected only a few times. This chain connects TRBV20-1 to TRBJ2-4; 8 bases are a match to TRBD1. CDR1 DFQATT and CDR2 SNEGSKA come from the germline V gene (reference sequence). This CDR3 has 13 residues. V shed 3 bases, J shed 8 bases, and the junction held 6 bases outside the gene matches. CDR3 in DNA: TGCAGTGCTAGCCAGGGGGCTAGGGACATTCAGTACTTC. Protein product: CSASQGARDIQYF.

As to this clonotype: Possible read error: a much larger clone is one base away. The chain employs TRBV11-1 and TRBJ2-1; D perhaps matches TRBD2 (5 bases). The CDR3 is 15 residues long. In germline, CDR1 is SGHAT, CDR2 FQDESV (reference sequence). The CDR3 DNA is TGTGCCAGCAGCTTAAGGTGGGAGACCTACAATGAGCAGCTCTTC. It translates to CASSLRWETYNEQLF.